The entry below describes one TCR beta chain. What it binds is not known. This record comes from a study of identical twins. The study's findings and limits: Excess twin sharing in beta out-of-frame sequences was weaker. It was cross-sectional statistical analysis, not following the same donors, that the conclusions relied on. Carriage of fewer insertions was seen in abundant cord blood beta clonotypes, whereas memory repertoires showed none.

Germline V CDR1 and CDR2: MNHEY, SMNVEV (reference sequence). J gave up 10 bases and V 7 bases, and 15 bases lay outside the gene matches. This CDR3 spans 16 amino acids. cDNA carried unique molecular identifiers, and a universal primer site was added by template switching. One entry per CDR3 protein, called by TCRdb with MiXCR from the 5' RACE reads. The sample has around 960,000 distinct CDR3 sequences, roughly 12% seen once. The sample was also reused in another study, on yellow fever vaccine responses in identical twins.

Sequenced sample: PBMCs. This chain links TRBV27 with TRBJ2-1; 11 positions agree with TRBD2. The sequence was obtained from a woman aged 18-29 years in good health. This CDR3 is CASNLLTSGGPGEQFF. In DNA, the CDR3 is TGTGCCAGCAACCTACTAACTAGCGGGGGCCCCGGGGAGCAGTTCTTC.